Each of the 25 T cell receptor beta chains below was sequenced from the same sample in a study of tumor-infiltrating lymphocytes in localized non-small cell lung cancer. TCRdb keeps only in-frame clones here, not all; method: immunoSEQ multiplex PCR. The top ten hold under 15% of the sample, which has several thousand clones, 71% seen once. The sample was lung tumor tissue. Every receptor here comes from a human donor with non-small cell lung cancer.

The chain joins TRBV6-5 to TRBJ1-1; D gene ambiguous. The V and J ends lost 5 bases and 2 bases respectively, with 9 bases between them. CDR3 length: 13 amino acids. Germline V gene sequence: CDR1 MNHEY, CDR2 SVGAGI. In DNA form, the CDR3 reads TGTGCCAGCAGTGACGGGTATAACACTGAAGCTTTCTTT. It yields the protein CASSDGYNTEAFF.

The chain couples TRBV11-2 to TRBJ2-1; no clear D gene. The CDR3 runs to 12 residues. Trimming left V 5 bases short and J 4 bases short, with 6 bases between. Germline V gene sequence: CDR1 SGHAT, CDR2 FQNNGV. CDR3 DNA: TGTGCCAGCAGCCTCATTTACAATGAGCAGTTCTTC. Translation: CASSLIYNEQFF.

This clone has more than one count but fewer than ten. The chain carries TRBV5-5 and TRBJ1-1, with D possibly matching TRBD1 (6 bases). Germline loops: CDR1 SGHKS, CDR2 YYEKEE (reference sequence). V was clipped by 4 bases and J by 1 base, with 14 bases between them. This CDR3 region has 15 residues. The CDR3 region is CASSQRGTRNTEAFF. The CDR3 nucleotides read TGTGCCAGCAGCCAAAGGGGGACGAGGAACACTGAAGCTTTCTTT.

The rearrangement links TRBV5-6 to TRBJ2-5, with 8 bases aligning to TRBD1. The CDR3 runs to 18 residues. Trimming at V came to 0 bases and at J to 4 bases, leaving 14 bases not matched to a gene. Germline V gene data show CDR1 as SGHDT and CDR2 as YYEEEE. The CDR3 loop is CASSLAQGGRGRRETQYF. The CDR3 DNA sequence: TGTGCCAGCAGCTTGGCTCAGGGGGGCAGGGGGCGCCGAGAGACCCAGTACTTC.

The rearrangement links TRBV6-4 to TRBJ2-3, with TRBD2 identical over 7 bases. The CDR3 loop spans 15 amino acids. Trimming at V came to 8 bases and at J to 3 bases, leaving 11 bases not matched to a gene. Germline assignment: CDR1 MRHNA and CDR2 SNTAGT. CDR3 in amino acids: CASRYEASGTDTQYF. The CDR3 DNA is TGTGCCAGCCGTTACGAGGCTAGCGGTACAGATACGCAGTATTTT.

This clone came up a few times. The chain joins TRBV19 to TRBJ2-7, with D possibly TRBD1 on 6 matching bases. The CDR3 totals 13 residues. Germline V CDR1 and CDR2: LNHDA, SQIVND (reference sequence). V was clipped by 5 bases and J by 1 base, with 9 bases between them. CDR3 region: CASSRTVSYEQYF. CDR3 nucleotides: TGTGCCAGTAGTCGGACAGTTTCCTACGAGCAGTACTTC.

The chain carries TRBV9 and TRBJ1-5; D unclear. Trimming left V 1 base short and J 5 bases short, with 7 bases between. This CDR3 is built from 13 residues. Germline values: CDR1 SGDLS, CDR2 YYNGEE. The CDR3: CASSVHIDQPQHF. Written as DNA, the CDR3 is TGTGCCAGCAGCGTACACATAGATCAGCCCCAGCATTTT.

This clone showed up just once. The rearrangement uses TRBV4-1 and TRBJ1-1, with no clear D. Looked up from germline, CDR1 is MGHRA and CDR2 is YSYEKL. The CDR3 covers 15 residues. Trimming removed 1 base from V and 0 bases from J, with 9 bases in between. The CDR3 DNA reads as TGCGCCAGCAGCCAAGCCCCGAGGTTGAACACTGAAGCTTTCTTT. This sequence encodes CASSQAPRLNTEAFF.

This clone was seen more than once but under ten times. The chain links TRBV9 to TRBJ1-6; a possible D gene is TRBD1 (6 bases). The V gene's germline CDR1 is SGDLS and CDR2 YYNGEE. The CDR3 is 13 amino acids. Trimming pared 6 bases from V and 16 bases from J, leaving 20 bases between. The CDR3: CASTTSAGTLLHF. In DNA, the CDR3 is TGTGCCAGCACTACCAGCGCCGGGACACTTCTCCACTTT.

This clone was observed a few times. The chain is built from TRBV7-2 and TRBJ2-1, with D unresolved. The CDR3 covers 14 residues. The V end lost 5 bases, the J end lost 7 bases, and 15 bases lay between the germline ends. Germline V CDR1 and CDR2: SGHTA, FQGNSA. The chain's CDR3 is CASSLRLASNEQFF. CDR3 DNA: TGTGCCAGCAGCCTCAGACTGGCCTCAAATGAGCAGTTCTTC.

V usage is TRBV19 and J usage is TRBJ1-2; TRBD1 aligns across 10 bases. J lost 3 bases, V lost 7 bases, and 5 bases had no gene match. This CDR3 spans 14 amino acids. The germline V gene encodes CDR1 LNHDA and CDR2 SQIVND (reference sequence). CDR3 loop: CASTSGTGDYGYTF. As DNA, the CDR3 is TGTGCCAGTACTAGCGGGACAGGGGACTATGGCTACACCTTC.

This clone was observed a few times. The V call is TRBV6-5, the J call TRBJ1-5; D is ambiguous. CDR3 length: 13 amino acids. With 2 bases removed from V and 5 bases from J, the gap between germline ends came to 7 bases. Germline CDR1 MNHEY, CDR2 SVGAGI. CDR3 bases: TGTGCCAGCAGTTACAGATTGGATCAGCCCCAGCATTTT. It specifies CASSYRLDQPQHF.

The chain is built from TRBV18 and TRBJ2-2, with TRBD1 matching over 7 bases. Germline trimming cut 4 bases from V and 1 base from J; bases unmatched to any gene: 9. Germline V gives CDR1 KGHSH, CDR2 LQKENI. CDR3 length: 17 residues. The CDR3 bases are TGTGCCAGCTCACGATCATTAGACAGGGAGAACACCGGGGAGCTGTTTTTT. It encodes CASSRSLDRENTGELFF.

The chain joins TRBV11-2 to TRBJ2-3, with D possibly TRBD2 on 6 matching bases. The CDR3 has 13 amino acids. Germline V gene sequence: CDR1 SGHAT, CDR2 FQNNGV. The V end lost 3 bases, the J end lost 4 bases, and 8 bases lay between the germline ends. CDR3 sequence: CASSLPGADTQYF. The DNA of the CDR3 is TGTGCCAGCAGCTTGCCGGGGGCAGATACGCAGTATTTT.

The V and J genes are TRBV7-8 and TRBJ2-1; D is possibly TRBD1 (5 bases). The CDR3 extends over 16 amino acids. V lost 1 base and J lost 8, with 18 bases in between. Germline CDR1 SGHVS, CDR2 FQNEAQ. The DNA of the CDR3 is TGTGCCAGCAGCTTAGTTGGGATCGTAAGGGGCGATGAGCAGTTCTTC. This codes for CASSLVGIVRGDEQFF.

The chain links TRBV30 to TRBJ1-5; the D is unclear. Germline loops: CDR1 GTSNPN, CDR2 SVGIG (reference sequence). This CDR3 comprises 13 residues. Trimming took off 0 bases at V and 7 bases at J, with 10 bases between the two ends. The CDR3 region is CAWSVEGTQPQHF. Here the CDR3 DNA reads TGTGCCTGGAGTGTAGAGGGAACACAGCCCCAGCATTTT.

J is TRBJ1-3 and V is TRBV6-5; 9 bases match TRBD1. J was trimmed by 4 bases and V by 6 bases; bases with no gene match: 7. Germline lookup yields CDR1 MNHEY and CDR2 SVGAGI. This CDR3 has 15 residues. CDR3 amino acids: CASSHDRGLGNTIYF. CDR3 DNA: TGTGCCAGCAGCCATGACAGGGGGTTAGGAAACACCATATATTTT.

The chain joins TRBV7-9 to TRBJ2-6; TRBD1 is a possible D gene (5 bases). Germline CDR1 is SEHNR and CDR2 is FQNEAQ (reference sequence). The CDR3 is made up of 18 amino acids. Deletions cut 5 bases from V and 5 bases from J, with 22 bases between. This CDR3 is CASSRREYHDSRANVLTF. For the CDR3, the DNA is TGTGCCAGCAGCAGACGTGAATACCATGACAGTCGGGCCAACGTCCTGACTTTC. The whole variable domain, remainder taken from reference TRBV7-9 and TRBJ2-6, is DTGVSQNPRHKITKRGQNVTFRCDPISEHNRLYWYRQTLGQGPEFLTYFQNEAQLEKSRLLSDRFSAERPKGSFSTLEIQRTEQGDSAMYLCASSRREYHDSRANVLTFGAGSRLTVL.

The chain combines TRBV9 with TRBJ1-3; D may be TRBD1 (6 bases). The V end was cut by 4 bases, the J end by 7 bases, with 21 bases between. The CDR3 extends over 16 amino acids. Germline values: CDR1 SGDLS, CDR2 YYNGEE. CDR3 amino acids: CASSIQGTLSTNTIYF. CDR3 nucleotides: TGTGCCAGCAGCATACAGGGTACCTTGTCTACGAACACCATATATTTT.

The chain combines TRBV5-6 with TRBJ1-1; D gene uncertain. The CDR3 sequence is 13 residues long. From germline, CDR1 is SGHDT and CDR2 YYEEEE. Trimming took 2 bases from V and 1 from J, leaving 6 bases between them. The CDR3 coding sequence is TGTGCCAGCAGCTTAGGCGGGAACACTGAAGCTTTCTTT. Translation gives CASSLGGNTEAFF.

This clone was seen a handful of times. The chain joins TRBV5-1 to TRBJ1-2; D is uncertain. Trimming took off 0 bases at V and 1 base at J, with 4 bases between the two ends. The CDR3 has 13 residues. Germline V gives CDR1 SGHRS, CDR2 YFSETQ. The DNA for the CDR3 is TGCGCCAGCAGCTTGGTTGTTAACTATGGCTACACCTTC. Translating it yields CASSLVVNYGYTF.

This clone was found a few times. V and J are TRBV14 and TRBJ1-1; D not certain. The ends were cut back, 0 bases at V and 2 bases at J, with 13 bases in the middle. CDR1 and CDR2 from the germline V gene are SGHDN and FVKESK. The CDR3 runs 16 residues. The DNA of the CDR3 is TGTGCCAGCAGCCAAGATCGGGTAGTAACAAACACTGAAGCTTTCTTT. Its translation: CASSQDRVVTNTEAFF.

The chain couples TRBV28 to TRBJ2-7; possible D gene TRBD1, 6 bases. The CDR3 extends over 15 amino acids. V was pared by 7 bases and J by 4 bases, with 20 bases between. CDR1 is MDHEN and CDR2 is SYDVKM in the germline V gene. The CDR3 nucleotides are TGTGCCAGCATGATGCGGCCACCCCAGGGGTACGAGCAGTACTTC. It encodes CASMMRPPQGYEQYF.

The V call is TRBV5-1, the J call TRBJ1-4; perhaps TRBD1 as D (6 bases). The CDR3 has 16 residues. Germline lookup yields CDR1 SGHRS and CDR2 YFSETQ. Trimming removed 4 bases from V and 0 bases from J, with 13 bases in between. The CDR3 sequence is CASSTGQYATNEKLFF. CDR3 nucleotide sequence: TGCGCCAGCAGCACTGGACAGTATGCAACTAATGAAAAACTGTTTTTT.

The chain has TRBV7-8 and TRBJ2-3; 9 bases are shared with TRBD2. This CDR3 region has 15 residues. Germline CDR1 reads SGHVS; CDR2 reads FQNEAQ. Trimming removed 6 bases from V and 4 bases from J; junction bases left unmatched: 8. In nucleotides, the CDR3 is TGTGCCAGCAGTGCGCGGGGGGGCGGAGCAGATACGCAGTATTTT. The encoded protein is CASSARGGGADTQYF.